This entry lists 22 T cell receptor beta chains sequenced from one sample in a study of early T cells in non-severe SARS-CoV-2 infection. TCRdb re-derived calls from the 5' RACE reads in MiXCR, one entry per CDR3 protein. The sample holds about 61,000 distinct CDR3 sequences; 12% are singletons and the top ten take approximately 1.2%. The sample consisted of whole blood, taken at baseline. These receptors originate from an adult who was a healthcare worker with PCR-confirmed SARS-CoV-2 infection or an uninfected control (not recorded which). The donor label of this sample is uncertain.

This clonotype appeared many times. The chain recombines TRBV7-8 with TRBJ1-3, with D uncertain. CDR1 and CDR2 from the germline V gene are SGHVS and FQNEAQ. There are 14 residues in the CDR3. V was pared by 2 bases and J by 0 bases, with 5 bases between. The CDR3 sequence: CASSLRFSGNTIYF. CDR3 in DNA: TGTGCCAGCAGCTTAAGATTCTCTGGAAACACCATATATTTT.

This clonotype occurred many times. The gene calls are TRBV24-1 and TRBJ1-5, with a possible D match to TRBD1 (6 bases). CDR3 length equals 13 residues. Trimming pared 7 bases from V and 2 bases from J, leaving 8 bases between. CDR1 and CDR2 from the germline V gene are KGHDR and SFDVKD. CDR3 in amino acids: CATSRTGNQPQHF. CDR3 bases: TGTGCCACCAGCCGGACAGGCAATCAGCCCCAGCATTTT.

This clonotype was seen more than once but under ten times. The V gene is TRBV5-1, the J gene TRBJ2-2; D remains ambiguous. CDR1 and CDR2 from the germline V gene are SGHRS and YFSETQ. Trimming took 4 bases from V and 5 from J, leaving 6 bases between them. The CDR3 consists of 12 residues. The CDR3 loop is CASSEGTGELFF. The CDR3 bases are TGCGCCAGCAGCGAAGGTACCGGGGAGCTGTTTTTT.

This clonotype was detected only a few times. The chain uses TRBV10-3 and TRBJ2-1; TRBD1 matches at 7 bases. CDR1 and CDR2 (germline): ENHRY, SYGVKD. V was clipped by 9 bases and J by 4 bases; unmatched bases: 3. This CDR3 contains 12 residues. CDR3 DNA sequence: TGTGCCATGGGACAGATATACAATGAGCAGTTCTTC. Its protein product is CAMGQIYNEQFF.

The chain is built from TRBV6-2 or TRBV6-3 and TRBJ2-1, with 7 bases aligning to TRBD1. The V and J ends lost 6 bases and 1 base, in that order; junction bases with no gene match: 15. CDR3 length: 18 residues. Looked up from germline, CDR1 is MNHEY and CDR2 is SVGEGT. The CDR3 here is CASSGTEVLSPSYNEQFF. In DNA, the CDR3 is TGTGCCAGCAGCGGGACAGAGGTATTATCTCCGTCCTACAATGAGCAGTTCTTC.

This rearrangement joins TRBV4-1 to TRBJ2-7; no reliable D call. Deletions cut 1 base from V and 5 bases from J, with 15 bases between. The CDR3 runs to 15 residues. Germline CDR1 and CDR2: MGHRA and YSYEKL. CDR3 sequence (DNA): TGCGCCAGCAGCCAAGGTATGGAAAGGGTCCACGAGCAGTACGTC. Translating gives CASSQGMERVHEQYV.

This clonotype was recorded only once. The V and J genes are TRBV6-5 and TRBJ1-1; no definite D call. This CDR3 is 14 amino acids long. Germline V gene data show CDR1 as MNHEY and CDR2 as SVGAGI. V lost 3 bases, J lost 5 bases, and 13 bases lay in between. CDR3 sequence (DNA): TGTGCCAGCAGTTATCTTGGGTTGTTGACTGAAGCTTTCTTT. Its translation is CASSYLGLLTEAFF.

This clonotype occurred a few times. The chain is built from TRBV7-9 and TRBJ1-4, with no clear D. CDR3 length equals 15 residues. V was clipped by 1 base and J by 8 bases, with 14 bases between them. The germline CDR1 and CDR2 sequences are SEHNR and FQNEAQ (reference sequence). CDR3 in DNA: TGTGCCAGCAGCTTAGGGCCCACTGAAGGCGAAAAACTGTTTTTT. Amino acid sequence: CASSLGPTEGEKLFF. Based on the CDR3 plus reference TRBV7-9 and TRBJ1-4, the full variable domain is DTGVSQNPRHKITKRGQNVTFRCDPISEHNRLYWYRQTLGQGPEFLTYFQNEAQLEKSRLLSDRFSAERPKGSFSTLEIQRTEQGDSAMYLCASSLGPTEGEKLFFGSGTQLSVL.

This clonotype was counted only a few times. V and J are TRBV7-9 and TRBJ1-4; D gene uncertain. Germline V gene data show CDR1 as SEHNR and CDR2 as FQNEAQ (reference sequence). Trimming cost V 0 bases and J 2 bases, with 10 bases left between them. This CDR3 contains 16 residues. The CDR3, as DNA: TGTGCCAGCAGCTTAGCGCTTTACGGGACTAATGAAAAACTGTTTTTT. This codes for CASSLALYGTNEKLFF. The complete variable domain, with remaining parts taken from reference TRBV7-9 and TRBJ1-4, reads DTGVSQNPRHKITKRGQNVTFRCDPISEHNRLYWYRQTLGQGPEFLTYFQNEAQLEKSRLLSDRFSAERPKGSFSTLEIQRTEQGDSAMYLCASSLALYGTNEKLFFGSGTQLSVL.

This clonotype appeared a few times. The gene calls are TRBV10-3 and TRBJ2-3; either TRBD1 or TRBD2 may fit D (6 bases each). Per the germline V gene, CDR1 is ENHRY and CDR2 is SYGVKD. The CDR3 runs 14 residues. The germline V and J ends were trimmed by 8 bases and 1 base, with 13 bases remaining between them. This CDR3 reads CAIDGGRGTDTQYF. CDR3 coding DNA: TGTGCCATCGACGGGGGCCGGGGCACAGATACGCAGTATTTT.

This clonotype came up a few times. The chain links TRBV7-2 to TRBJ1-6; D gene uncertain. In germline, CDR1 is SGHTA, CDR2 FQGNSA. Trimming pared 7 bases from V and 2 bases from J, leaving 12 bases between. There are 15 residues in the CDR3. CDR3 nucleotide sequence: TGTGCCAGCACCGTTACGGCGGCCTATAATTCACCCCTCCACTTT. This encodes CASTVTAAYNSPLHF. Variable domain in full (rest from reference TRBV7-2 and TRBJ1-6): GAGVSQSPSNKVTEKGKDVELRCDPISGHTALYWYRQSLGQGLEFLIYFQGNSAPDKSGLPSDRFSAERTGGSVSTLTIQRTQQEDSAVYLCASTVTAAYNSPLHFGNGTRLTVT.

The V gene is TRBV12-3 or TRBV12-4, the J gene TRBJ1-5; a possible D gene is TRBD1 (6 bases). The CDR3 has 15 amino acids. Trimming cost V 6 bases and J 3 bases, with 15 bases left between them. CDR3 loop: CASRLGDINNQPQHF. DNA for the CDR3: TGTGCCAGCAGACTCGGGGACATTAACAATCAGCCCCAGCATTTT.

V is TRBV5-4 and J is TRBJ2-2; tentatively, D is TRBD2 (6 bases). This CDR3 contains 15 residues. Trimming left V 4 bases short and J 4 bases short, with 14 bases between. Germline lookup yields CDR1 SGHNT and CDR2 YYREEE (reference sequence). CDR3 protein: CASSISGRSTGELFF. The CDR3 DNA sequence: TGTGCCAGCAGCATCAGCGGGCGGAGCACCGGGGAGCTGTTTTTT.

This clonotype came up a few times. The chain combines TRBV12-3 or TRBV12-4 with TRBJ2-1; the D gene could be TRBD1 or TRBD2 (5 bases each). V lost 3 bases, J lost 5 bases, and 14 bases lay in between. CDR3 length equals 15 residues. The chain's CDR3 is CASSLGEPANNEQFF. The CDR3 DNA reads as TGTGCCAGCAGTTTGGGGGAGCCGGCAAACAATGAGCAGTTCTTC.

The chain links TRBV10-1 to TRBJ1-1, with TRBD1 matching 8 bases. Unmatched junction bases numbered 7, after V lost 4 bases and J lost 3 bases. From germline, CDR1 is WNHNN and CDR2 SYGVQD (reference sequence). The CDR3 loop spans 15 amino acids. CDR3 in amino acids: CASSATGAGDTEAFF. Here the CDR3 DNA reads TGCGCCAGCAGTGCGACAGGGGCTGGGGACACTGAAGCTTTCTTT.

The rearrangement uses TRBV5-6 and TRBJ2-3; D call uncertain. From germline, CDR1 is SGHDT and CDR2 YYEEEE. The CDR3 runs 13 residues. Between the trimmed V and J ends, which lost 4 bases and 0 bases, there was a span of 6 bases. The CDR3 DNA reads TGTGCCAGCAGCCCCGACAGCACAGATACGCAGTATTTT. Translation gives CASSPDSTDTQYF.

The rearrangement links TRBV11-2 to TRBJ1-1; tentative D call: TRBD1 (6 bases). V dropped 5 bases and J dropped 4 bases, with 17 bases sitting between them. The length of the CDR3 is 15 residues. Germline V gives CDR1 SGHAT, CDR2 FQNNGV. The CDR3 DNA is TGTGCCAGCAGCCCCCAGGGGACAAGGGGCACTGAAGCTTTCTTT. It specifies CASSPQGTRGTEAFF.

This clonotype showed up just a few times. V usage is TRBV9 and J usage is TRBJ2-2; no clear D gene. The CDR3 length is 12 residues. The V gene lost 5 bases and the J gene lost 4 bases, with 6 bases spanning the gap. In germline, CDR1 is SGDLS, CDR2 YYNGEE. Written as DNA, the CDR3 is TGTGCCAGCAGACCCACCACCGGGGAGCTGTTTTTT. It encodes CASRPTTGELFF.

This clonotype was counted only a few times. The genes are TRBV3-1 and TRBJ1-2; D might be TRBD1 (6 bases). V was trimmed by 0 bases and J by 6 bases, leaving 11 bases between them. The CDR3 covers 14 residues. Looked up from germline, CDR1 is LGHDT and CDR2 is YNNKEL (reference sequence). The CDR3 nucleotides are TGTGCCAGCAGCCAAGAGGCAGGGGTACATGGCTACACCTTC. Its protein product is CASSQEAGVHGYTF.

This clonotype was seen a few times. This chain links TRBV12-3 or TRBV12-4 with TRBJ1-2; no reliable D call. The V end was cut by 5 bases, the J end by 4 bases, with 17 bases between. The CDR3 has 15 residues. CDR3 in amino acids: CASSPRTQRGYGYTF. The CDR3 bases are TGTGCCAGCAGTCCAAGGACCCAGAGAGGCTATGGCTACACCTTC.

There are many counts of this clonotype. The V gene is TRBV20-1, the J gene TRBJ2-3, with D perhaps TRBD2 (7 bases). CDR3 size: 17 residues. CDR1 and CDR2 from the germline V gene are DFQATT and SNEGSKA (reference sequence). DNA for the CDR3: TGCCCTGCGGGTGGGGCGGGGGCGTCTCCTAGCACAGATACGCAGTATTTT. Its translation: CPAGGAGASPSTDTQYF.

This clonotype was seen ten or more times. CDR3 coding DNA: TGTGCCAGTAGTAGAGGACTAGCGGGGGCATCCGGGGAGCTGTTTTTT. It translates to CASSRGLAGASGELFF. The gene calls are TRBV19 and TRBJ2-2, with 13 bases identical to TRBD2. The length of the CDR3 is 16 residues. V gave up 4 bases and J gave up 6 bases; unmatched junction bases: 5. Germline V gene data show CDR1 as LNHDA and CDR2 as SQIVND (reference sequence).